A single sample is the source of the 29 T cell receptor beta chains below, sequenced in a study of OX40 agonist ivuxolimab in advanced cancers. Assay: immunoSEQ multiplex PCR; the TCRdb copy retains only in-frame clones and omits some. Of tens of thousands of clones listed, over 65% are singletons. Sequenced here: CD4+ or CD8+ T cells sorted from blood, sampled in a trial of the OX40 agonist ivuxolimab. Receptor source: an adult with an advanced solid tumor such as melanoma, head and neck, liver or kidney cancer.

This chain connects TRBV6-5 to TRBJ2-7; the match to TRBD2 covers 7 bases. CDR1 is MNHEY, CDR2 SVGAGI, per germline. This CDR3 comprises 13 residues. V was clipped by 5 bases and J by 2 bases; unmatched bases: 3. CDR3 loop: CASSPSGTYEQYF. CDR3 DNA sequence: TGTGCCAGCAGTCCTAGCGGAACCTACGAGCAGTACTTC.

CDR3 sequence: CASSESVSGSRVYIQYF. The CDR3 DNA is TGTGCCAGCAGTGAATCAGTTAGCGGGAGTAGGGTATACATTCAGTACTTC. V is TRBV25-1 and J is TRBJ2-4; 9 bases are shared with TRBD2. The CDR3 consists of 17 residues. CDR1 is MGHDK and CDR2 is SYGVNS in the germline V gene. Trimming at V came to 1 base and at J to 8 bases, leaving 12 bases not matched to a gene.

The table lists this clone with a few counts. CDR3 loop: CASSFLTVANYGYTF. The CDR3 nucleotides are TGTGCCAGCAGCTTTCTGACGGTAGCTAACTATGGCTACACCTTC. The chain is built from TRBV5-6 and TRBJ1-2, with unresolved D. The CDR3 has 15 residues. The V end was cut by 2 bases, the J end by 0 bases, with 11 bases between. Per germline, CDR1 SGHDT and CDR2 YYEEEE.

The genes are TRBV7-2 and TRBJ2-5; a weak D match, TRBD2 (5 bases). This CDR3 comprises 13 residues. V lost 3 bases, J lost 3 bases, and 8 bases lay in between. CDR1 and CDR2 from the germline V gene are SGHTA and FQGNSA. CDR3 coding DNA: TGTGCCAGCAGCTTTGTGGGAGAAGAGACCCAGTACTTC. Translated, it gives CASSFVGEETQYF.

In nucleotides, the CDR3 is TGTGCCAGCACCACCCTCGAGGAGTTCCACGGAGGCGGGGAGCTGTTTTTT. This translates into CASTTLEEFHGGGELFF. The chain recombines TRBV27 with TRBJ2-2; a weak D match, TRBD2 (5 bases). V shed 7 bases and J shed 7 bases, with 25 bases lying between them. CDR1 and CDR2 (germline): MNHEY, SMNVEV (reference sequence). CDR3 size: 17 residues.

The chain uses TRBV27 and TRBJ1-5, with 8 nucleotides matching TRBD1. The length of the CDR3 is 14 residues. Trimming cost V 3 bases and J 7 bases; bases outside gene matches: 5. Germline-derived CDR1 and CDR2 are MNHEY and SMNVEV (reference sequence). The CDR3 reads CASSLAGGSQPQHF. The CDR3, as DNA: TGTGCCAGCAGTTTGGCAGGGGGCAGCCAGCCCCAGCATTTT.

The rearrangement uses TRBV4-3 and TRBJ2-3; D is possibly TRBD1 or TRBD2 (5 bases each). The germline gives CDR1 LGHNA, CDR2 YSLEER. The CDR3 totals 13 residues. Trimming shortened V by 1 base and J by 4 bases, and 6 bases separated the two germline ends. The CDR3: CASSQAGPDTQYF. DNA of the CDR3: TGCGCCAGCAGCCAAGCGGGGCCAGATACGCAGTATTTT.

This chain connects TRBV7-9 to TRBJ1-4; D not resolved. CDR3 length equals 16 residues. Germline V CDR1 and CDR2: SEHNR, FQNEAQ (reference sequence). V shed 5 bases and J shed 0 bases, with 13 bases lying between them. The CDR3 is CASSPARSATNEKLFF. The CDR3 DNA reads as TGTGCCAGCAGCCCCGCCCGCTCTGCAACTAATGAAAAACTGTTTTTT.

CDR3 residues: CASSPGLGPGDTQYF. The CDR3 DNA sequence: TGTGCCAGCAGTCCTGGGCTAGGACCGGGAGATACGCAGTATTTT. The chain carries TRBV7-2 and TRBJ2-3; no clear D gene. The V gene lost 6 bases and the J gene lost 5 bases, with 18 bases spanning the gap. From germline, CDR1 is SGHTA and CDR2 FQGNSA. CDR3 size: 15 residues.

The V call is TRBV10-3, the J call TRBJ2-1; 12 nucleotides agree with TRBD2. Germline CDR1 ENHRY, CDR2 SYGVKD. The J segment lost 8 bases and the V segment lost 5 bases, leaving 4 bases of the junction unmatched. This CDR3 has 14 residues. DNA of the CDR3: TGTGCCATCAGTCCTAGCGGGGGGGCCGATGAGCAGTTCTTC. Protein: CAISPSGGADEQFF.

The chain has TRBV7-9 and TRBJ2-2; D ambiguous. The V end lost 5 bases, the J end lost 0 bases, and 10 bases lay between the germline ends. CDR3 length equals 15 residues. CDR1 is SEHNR, CDR2 FQNEAQ, per germline (reference sequence). The DNA of the CDR3 is TGTGCCAGCAGCGCAGCAGACGCGAACACCGGGGAGCTGTTTTTT. Protein: CASSAADANTGELFF. Variable domain in full (rest from reference TRBV7-9 and TRBJ2-2): DTGVSQNPRHKITKRGQNVTFRCDPISEHNRLYWYRQTLGQGPEFLTYFQNEAQLEKSRLLSDRFSAERPKGSFSTLEIQRTEQGDSAMYLCASSAADANTGELFFGEGSRLTVL.

The rearrangement links TRBV9 to TRBJ2-7; D might be TRBD1 (5 bases). From germline, CDR1 is SGDLS and CDR2 YYNGEE. V was trimmed by 2 bases and J by 0 bases, leaving 15 bases between them. The CDR3 is 16 residues long. The CDR3 nucleotides are TGTGCCAGCAGCGTGGCTCCGGACATCGACTCCTACGAGCAGTACTTC. It is translated as CASSVAPDIDSYEQYF. The full variable domain, in which reference TRBV9 and TRBJ2-7 provide the parts outside the CDR3, is DSGVTQTPKHLITATGQRVTLRCSPRSGDLSVYWYQQSLDQGLQFLIQYYNGEERAKGNILERFSAQQFPDLHSELNLSSLELGDSALYFCASSVAPDIDSYEQYFGPGTRLTVT.

The V and J genes are TRBV6-5 and TRBJ1-5; D gene unclear. Germline-derived CDR1 and CDR2 are MNHEY and SVGAGI. The CDR3 has 15 residues. Trimming shortened V by 2 bases and J by 2 bases, and 10 bases separated the two germline ends. The CDR3 DNA sequence: TGTGCCAGCAGTTACAGGCAGGATGGCAATCAGCCCCAGCATTTT. Amino acids: CASSYRQDGNQPQHF.

The chain recombines TRBV9 with TRBJ2-1, with a tentative D call TRBD2 (6 bases). Trimming took 4 bases from V and 9 from J, leaving 11 bases between them. The CDR3 runs to 12 residues. Germline CDR1 and CDR2: SGDLS and YYNGEE. CDR3 DNA sequence: TGTGCCAGCAGCCTTAGCGGTCCTGAGCAGTTCTTC. Translation: CASSLSGPEQFF.

The V and J genes are TRBV4-3 and TRBJ1-1, with D unresolved. The CDR3 consists of 14 residues. V lost 0 bases and J 3 bases, leaving 8 bases between the germline ends. The germline V gene has CDR1 LGHNA and CDR2 YSLEER. The DNA of the CDR3 is TGCGCCAGCAGCCAAGACAACACCTACACTGAAGCTTTCTTT. Amino acid sequence: CASSQDNTYTEAFF.

This chain joins TRBV6-6 and TRBJ2-5; 8 positions match TRBD1. The CDR3 runs 15 residues. With 6 bases clipped from V and 5 bases from J, the junction kept 11 bases outside the gene matches. Germline loops: CDR1 MNHNY, CDR2 SVGAGI (reference sequence). CDR3 sequence: CASRGGTGTRETQYF. In DNA, the CDR3 is TGTGCCAGCAGGGGCGGGACAGGTACGCGGGAGACCCAGTACTTC.

This clone was picked up a small number of times. The chain links TRBV6-5 to TRBJ2-1, with D perhaps TRBD2 (6 bases). CDR1 MNHEY and CDR2 SVGAGI come from the germline V gene. This CDR3 is built from 14 residues. Deletions cut 5 bases from V and 3 bases from J, with 11 bases between. CDR3 in amino acids: CASSDSGYYNEQFF. The CDR3 DNA reads TGTGCCAGCAGTGATAGCGGATACTACAATGAGCAGTTCTTC.

The rearrangement links TRBV27 to TRBJ1-4; tentative D call: TRBD1 (5 bases). Trimming left V 9 bases short and J 7 bases short, with 15 bases between. Per the germline V gene, CDR1 is MNHEY and CDR2 is SMNVEV (reference sequence). The CDR3 totals 13 residues. The chain's CDR3 is CARFRGLSEKLFF. The CDR3 DNA reads TGTGCCAGATTTAGGGGTTTGAGTGAAAAACTGTTTTTT.

This chain links TRBV2 with TRBJ1-6; 8 nucleotides align to TRBD1. Per the germline V gene, CDR1 is SNHLY and CDR2 is FYNNEI. The CDR3 is 17 amino acids. V was pared by 2 bases and J by 6 bases, with 9 bases of the junction left unmatched. The CDR3 DNA is TGTGCCAGCAGTGAATTCGGGTCAGGGGGCTCTAATTCACCCCTCCACTTT. Translated: CASSEFGSGGSNSPLHF.

The chain employs TRBV5-4 and TRBJ2-7; 9 bases agree with TRBD1. Germline CDR1 is SGHNT and CDR2 is YYREEE (reference sequence). Unmatched junction bases numbered 8, after V lost 3 bases and J lost 4 bases. The CDR3 is 15 amino acids. DNA of the CDR3: TGTGCCAGCAGCTCCCGGGACAGGGTAACTTACGAGCAGTACTTC. Its translation: CASSSRDRVTYEQYF.

The count of this clone is one. The rearrangement links TRBV27 to TRBJ2-7, with TRBD1 matching 8 bases. The CDR3 is 15 residues long. V was pared by 5 bases and J by 1 base, with 7 bases of the junction left unmatched. Germline V gene lookup returns CDR1 MNHEY and CDR2 SMNVEV (reference sequence). The CDR3 DNA follows: TGTGCCAGCAGTCCGTGGACAGGGCTTTCCTACGAGCAGTACTTC. It translates to CASSPWTGLSYEQYF.

The sample holds a few counts of this clone. The V gene is TRBV9, the J gene TRBJ1-3; D uncertain. The CDR3 spans 15 residues. Deletions cut 7 bases from V and 5 bases from J, with 19 bases between. Germline-derived CDR1 and CDR2 are SGDLS and YYNGEE. Written as DNA, the CDR3 is TGTGCCAGCGGGCCCGGACTCAACGCGCGAAACACCATATATTTT. Translation gives CASGPGLNARNTIYF.

The CDR3 DNA follows: TGTGCCAGCAGCGGAGACACAGGCGGGGACCAAGAGACCCAGTACTTC. Protein sequence: CASSGDTGGDQETQYF. The chain has TRBV5-6 and TRBJ2-5; possible D gene TRBD2, 6 bases. The V end lost 4 bases, the J end lost 0 bases, and 16 bases lay between the germline ends. Germline V CDR1 and CDR2: SGHDT, YYEEEE. CDR3 length: 16 residues.

The chain combines TRBV11-2 with TRBJ1-5, with D possibly matching TRBD1 (5 bases). This CDR3 region has 13 residues. Germline lookup yields CDR1 SGHAT and CDR2 FQNNGV. V dropped 2 bases and J dropped 7 bases, with 9 bases sitting between them. This CDR3 reads CASSLQGEQPQHF. The CDR3 nucleotides read TGTGCCAGCAGCTTACAGGGTGAACAGCCCCAGCATTTT.

The chain employs TRBV9 and TRBJ2-1; D is uncertain. Germline CDR1 and CDR2: SGDLS and YYNGEE. The CDR3 sequence is 15 residues long. V was clipped by 0 bases and J by 4 bases, with 11 bases between them. As DNA, the CDR3 is TGTGCCAGCAGCGTAGGAGGCCCGATATACAATGAGCAGTTCTTC. Amino acid sequence: CASSVGGPIYNEQFF.

The gene calls are TRBV6-6 and TRBJ1-2; 7 nucleotides line up with TRBD1. CDR3 length: 13 residues. The germline V gene has CDR1 MNHNY and CDR2 SVGAGI (reference sequence). The V segment lost 4 bases and the J segment 5 bases; nucleotides outside the gene matches: 4. CDR3: CASSFSGGYGYTF. CDR3 in DNA: TGTGCCAGCAGTTTTTCAGGGGGATATGGCTACACCTTC.

The rearrangement joins TRBV10-1 to TRBJ2-5; perhaps TRBD2 as D (5 bases). Trimming stripped 5 bases from V and 2 bases from J, with 9 bases between. This CDR3 is 13 amino acids long. Per the germline V gene, CDR1 is WNHNN and CDR2 is SYGVQD (reference sequence). CDR3 sequence: CASSSGRQETQYF. DNA of the CDR3: TGCGCCAGCAGTAGCGGAAGACAAGAGACCCAGTACTTC.

In DNA, the CDR3 is TGTGCCAGCAGTGTCAGGGAAGAGACCCAGTACTTC. Protein sequence: CASSVREETQYF. The chain is built from TRBV2 and TRBJ2-5, with a weak D call TRBD1 (5 bases). Germline V gene lookup returns CDR1 SNHLY and CDR2 FYNNEI. The V end lost 4 bases, the J end lost 3 bases, and 6 bases lay between the germline ends. The CDR3 has 12 amino acids.

This clone was seen only a few times. The chain uses TRBV6-6 and TRBJ1-4, with unresolved D. CDR1 is MNHNY and CDR2 is SVGAGI in the germline V gene (reference sequence). There are 11 residues in the CDR3. Trimming stripped 4 bases from V and 7 bases from J, with 4 bases between. The CDR3 protein is CASSLGEKLFF. CDR3 sequence (DNA): TGTGCCAGCAGTTTGGGTGAAAAACTGTTTTTT.